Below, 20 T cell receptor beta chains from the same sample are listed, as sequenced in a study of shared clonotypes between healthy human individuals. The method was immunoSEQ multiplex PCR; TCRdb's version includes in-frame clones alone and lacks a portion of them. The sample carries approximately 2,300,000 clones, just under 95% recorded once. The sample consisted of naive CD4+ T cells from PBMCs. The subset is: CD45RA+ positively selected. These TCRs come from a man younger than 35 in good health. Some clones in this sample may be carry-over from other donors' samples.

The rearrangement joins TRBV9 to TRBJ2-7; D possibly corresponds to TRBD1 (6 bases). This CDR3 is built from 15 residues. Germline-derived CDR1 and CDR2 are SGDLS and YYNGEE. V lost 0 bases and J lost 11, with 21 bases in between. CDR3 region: CASSVGVRGGFWEYF. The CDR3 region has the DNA TGTGCCAGCAGCGTAGGGGTCAGGGGCGGTTTTTGGGAGTACTTC.

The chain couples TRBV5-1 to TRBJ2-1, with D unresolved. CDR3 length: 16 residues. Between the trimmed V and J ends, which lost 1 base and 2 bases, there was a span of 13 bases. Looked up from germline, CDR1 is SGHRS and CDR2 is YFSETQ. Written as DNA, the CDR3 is TGCGCCAGCAGCTTGACGGCACCCGGCACCTACAATGAGCAGTTCTTC. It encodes CASSLTAPGTYNEQFF.

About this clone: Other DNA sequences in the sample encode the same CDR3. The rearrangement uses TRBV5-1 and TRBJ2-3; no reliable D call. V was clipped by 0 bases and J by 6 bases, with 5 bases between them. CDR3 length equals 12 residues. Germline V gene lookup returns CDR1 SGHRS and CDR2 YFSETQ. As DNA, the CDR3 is TGCGCCAGCAGCTTGGAAGTGGATACGCAGTATTTT. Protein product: CASSLEVDTQYF.

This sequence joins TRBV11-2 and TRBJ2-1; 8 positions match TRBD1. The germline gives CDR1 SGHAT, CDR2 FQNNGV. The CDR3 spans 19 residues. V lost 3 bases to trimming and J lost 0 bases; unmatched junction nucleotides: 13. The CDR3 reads CASSFPTQGAWSSYNEQFF. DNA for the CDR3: TGTGCCAGCAGCTTCCCAACGCAGGGGGCTTGGAGCTCCTACAATGAGCAGTTCTTC.

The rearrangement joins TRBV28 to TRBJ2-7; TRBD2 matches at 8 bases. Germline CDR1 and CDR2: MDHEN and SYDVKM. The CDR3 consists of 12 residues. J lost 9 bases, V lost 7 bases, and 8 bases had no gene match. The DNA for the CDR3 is TGTGCCAGCACCCTTGCGGGAGGCAGGCAGTACTTC. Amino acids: CASTLAGGRQYF.

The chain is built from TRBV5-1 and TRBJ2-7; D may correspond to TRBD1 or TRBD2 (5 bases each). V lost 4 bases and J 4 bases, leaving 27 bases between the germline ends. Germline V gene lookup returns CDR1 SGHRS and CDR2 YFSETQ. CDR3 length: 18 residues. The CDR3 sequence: CASSRRSAVLTRGYEQYF. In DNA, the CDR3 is TGCGCCAGCAGCCGGCGGTCGGCGGTCCTAACGAGGGGATACGAGCAGTACTTC.

This CDR3 reads CASSIARLAGAPGAGELFF. DNA of the CDR3: TGTGCCAGTAGTATTGCTAGACTAGCGGGAGCCCCTGGCGCCGGGGAGCTGTTTTTT. The J gene is TRBJ2-2, the V gene TRBV19, with 12 positions matching TRBD2. Looked up from germline, CDR1 is LNHDA and CDR2 is SQIVND (reference sequence). The J segment lost 6 bases and the V segment lost 3 bases, leaving 14 bases of the junction unmatched. This CDR3 region has 19 residues. Complete variable domain (other parts from reference TRBV19 and TRBJ2-2): DGGITQSPKYLFRKEGQNVTLSCEQNLNHDAMYWYRQDPGQGLRLIYYSQIVNDFQKGDIAEGYSVSREKKESFPLTVTSAQKNPTAFYLCASSIARLAGAPGAGELFFGEGSRLTVL.

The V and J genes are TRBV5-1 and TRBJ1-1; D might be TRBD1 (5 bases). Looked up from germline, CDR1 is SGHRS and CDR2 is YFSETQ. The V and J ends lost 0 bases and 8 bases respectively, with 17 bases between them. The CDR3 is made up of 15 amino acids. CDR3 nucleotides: TGCGCCAGCAGCTTGGTAGTCGGCCAGCAGGGAGAAGCTTTCTTT. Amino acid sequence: CASSLVVGQQGEAFF.

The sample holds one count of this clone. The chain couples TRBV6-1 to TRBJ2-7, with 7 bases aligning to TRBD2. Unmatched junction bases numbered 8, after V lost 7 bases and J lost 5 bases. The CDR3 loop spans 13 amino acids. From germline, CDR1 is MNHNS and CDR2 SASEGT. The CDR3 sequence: CASKRLAFHEQYF. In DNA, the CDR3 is TGTGCCAGCAAGAGACTAGCTTTCCACGAGCAGTACTTC.

CDR3 residues: CASSERNSPLHF. The CDR3 DNA reads TGTGCCAGCAGTGAACGAAATTCACCCCTCCACTTT. This chain links TRBV2 with TRBJ1-6; D not resolved. V shed 2 bases and J shed 7 bases, with 3 bases lying between them. Germline CDR1 reads SNHLY; CDR2 reads FYNNEI. This CDR3 comprises 12 residues.

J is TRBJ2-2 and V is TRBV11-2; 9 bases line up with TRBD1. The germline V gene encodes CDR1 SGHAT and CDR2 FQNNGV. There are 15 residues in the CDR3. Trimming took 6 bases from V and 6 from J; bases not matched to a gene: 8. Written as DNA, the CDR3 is TGTGCCAGCAGAGGACAGGGGTTCGCCCCCGGGGAGCTGTTTTTT. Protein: CASRGQGFAPGELFF. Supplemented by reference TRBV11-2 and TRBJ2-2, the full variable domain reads EAGVAQSPRYKIIEKRQSVAFWCNPISGHATLYWYQQILGQGPKLLIQFQNNGVVDDSQLPKDRFSAERLKGVDSTLKIQPAKLEDSAVYLCASRGQGFAPGELFFGEGSRLTVL.

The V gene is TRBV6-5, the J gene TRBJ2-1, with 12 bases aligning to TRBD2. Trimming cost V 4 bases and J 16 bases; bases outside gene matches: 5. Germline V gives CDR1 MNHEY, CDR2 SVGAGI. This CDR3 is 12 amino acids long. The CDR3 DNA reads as TGTGCCAGCAGTTCGACGACTAGCGGGAGATTCTTC. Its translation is CASSSTTSGRFF.

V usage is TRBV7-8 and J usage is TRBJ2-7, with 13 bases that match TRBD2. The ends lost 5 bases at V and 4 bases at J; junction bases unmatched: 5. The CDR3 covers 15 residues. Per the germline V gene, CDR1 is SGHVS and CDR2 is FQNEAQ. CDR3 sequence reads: CASSNGLAGEYEQYF. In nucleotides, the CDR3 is TGTGCCAGCAGCAATGGACTAGCGGGAGAGTACGAGCAGTACTTC.

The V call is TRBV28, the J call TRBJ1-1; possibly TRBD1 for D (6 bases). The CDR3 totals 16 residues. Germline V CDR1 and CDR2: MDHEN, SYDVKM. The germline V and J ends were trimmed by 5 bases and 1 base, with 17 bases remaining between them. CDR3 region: CASSRVVGAANTEAFF. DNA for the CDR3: TGTGCCAGCAGTCGCGTGGTGGGGGCGGCGAACACTGAAGCTTTCTTT. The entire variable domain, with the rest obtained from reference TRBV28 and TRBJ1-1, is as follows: DVKVTQSSRYLVKRTGEKVFLECVQDMDHENMFWYRQDPGLGLRLIYFSYDVKMKEKGDIPEGYSVSREKKERFSLILESASTNQTSMYLCASSRVVGAANTEAFFGQGTRLTVV.

The CDR3 sequence is CASSHKSGFEQYF. The CDR3 nucleotides read TGTGCCAGCAGCCATAAAAGTGGGTTCGAGCAGTACTTC. The chain joins TRBV4-2 to TRBJ2-7; D is unresolved. CDR3 length: 13 residues. Germline loops: CDR1 LGHNA, CDR2 YNFKEQ. V lost 3 bases, J lost 6 bases, and 12 bases lay in between.

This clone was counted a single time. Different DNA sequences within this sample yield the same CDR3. The DNA for the CDR3 is TGCGCCAGCAGCCCGGGACTAGCGGGAGTCGGCACCGGGGAGCTGTTTTTT. Protein sequence: CASSPGLAGVGTGELFF. The chain carries TRBV5-1 and TRBJ2-2, with 14 bases that match TRBD2. CDR3 length: 17 residues. Per germline, CDR1 SGHRS and CDR2 YFSETQ. V lost 4 bases to trimming and J lost 4 bases; unmatched junction nucleotides: 6.

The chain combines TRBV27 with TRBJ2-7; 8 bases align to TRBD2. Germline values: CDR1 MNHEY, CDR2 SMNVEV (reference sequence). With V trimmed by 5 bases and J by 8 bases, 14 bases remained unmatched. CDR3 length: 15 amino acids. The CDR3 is CASSVSPAGAGKQYF. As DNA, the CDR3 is TGTGCCAGCAGTGTTTCCCCAGCGGGAGCGGGAAAGCAGTACTTC.

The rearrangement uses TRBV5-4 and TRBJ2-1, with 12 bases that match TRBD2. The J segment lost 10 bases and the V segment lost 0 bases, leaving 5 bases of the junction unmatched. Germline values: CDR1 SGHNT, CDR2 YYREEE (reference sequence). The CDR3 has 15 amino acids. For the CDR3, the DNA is TGTGCCAGCAGCTTGGGACTAGCGGGGGCCTGGGAGCAGTTCTTC. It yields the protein CASSLGLAGAWEQFF.

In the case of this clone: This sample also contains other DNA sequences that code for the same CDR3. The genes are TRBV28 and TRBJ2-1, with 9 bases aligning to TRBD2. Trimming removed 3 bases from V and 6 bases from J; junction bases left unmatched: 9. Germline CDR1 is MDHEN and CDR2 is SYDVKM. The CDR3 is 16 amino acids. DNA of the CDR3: TGTGCCAGCAGTTTTCTGGCGGGAGGGCCTGGCAATGAGCAGTTCTTC. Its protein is CASSFLAGGPGNEQFF.

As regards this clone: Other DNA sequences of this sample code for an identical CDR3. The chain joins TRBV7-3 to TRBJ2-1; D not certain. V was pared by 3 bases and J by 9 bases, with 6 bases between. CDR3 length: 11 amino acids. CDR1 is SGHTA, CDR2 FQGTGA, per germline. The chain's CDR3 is CASSLGGEQFF. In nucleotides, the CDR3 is TGTGCCAGCAGCTTGGGCGGTGAGCAGTTCTTC.